A selection of T cell receptor beta chains follows, all from one sample in a study of blood T cell repertoires in COVID-19. Repertoires were generated with immunoSEQ multiplex PCR, while TCRdb's copy carries only in-frame clones and drops some. Of a few hundred thousand clones listed, about 79% were seen once; the top ten hold approximately 13%. The material sequenced was peripheral blood. The receptors stem from a human donor in a cohort sampled during active COVID-19. CDR3s include the opening cysteine and the closing phenylalanine or tryptophan. A D gene is named only where the DNA matches it firmly. Clone sizes are given selectively: once, few, many, or a class where the clone is expanded.

CDR3,DNA,D,J,V,size,length
CASSLGQRETQYF,TGCGCCAGCAGCTTAGGCCAGAGGGAGACCCAGTACTTC,.,TRBJ2-5,TRBV5-1,.,13
CASTPASPPYGYTF,TGTGCCAGCACCCCCGCGAGCCCGCCCTATGGCTACACCTTC,.,TRBJ1-2,TRBV28,.,14
CASGQGSEKLFF,TGTGCCAGCGGGCAGGGCTCTGAAAAACTGTTTTTT,.,TRBJ1-4,TRBV6-5,.,12
CASSPGFRIATNEKLFF,TGCGCCAGCAGCCCGGGTTTTAGGATTGCAACTAATGAAAAACTGTTTTTT,.,TRBJ1-4,TRBV5-1,.,17
CASSLGVSGGTDTQYF,TGTGCCAGCAGCTTAGGGGTATCCGGAGGGACAGATACGCAGTATTTT,.,TRBJ2-3,TRBV7-9,.,16
CASSLAGLGNEKLFF,TGTGCCAGCAGCTTGGCAGGGTTAGGTAATGAAAAACTGTTTTTT,.,TRBJ1-4,TRBV5-4,.,15
CASTFPGGRSSYEQYF,TGTGCCAGCACTTTCCCCGGCGGGAGGAGCTCCTACGAGCAGTACTTC,TRBD2,TRBJ2-7,TRBV2,.,16
CATSDTGVEQYF,TGTGCCACCAGTGACACAGGTGTGGAGCAGTACTTC,.,TRBJ2-7,TRBV24-1,.,12
CASSHLEGQGFNEQFF,TGCGCCAGCAGTCACCTTGAAGGACAGGGGTTCAATGAGCAGTTCTTC,TRBD1,TRBJ2-1,TRBV23-1,.,16
CASSSTGTTYEQYF,TGCGCCAGCAGCTCGACAGGGACAACCTACGAGCAGTACTTC,TRBD1,TRBJ2-7,TRBV5-1,once,14
CASSLRLAGADTQYF,TGTGCCAGCAGCTTAAGGCTAGCGGGAGCAGATACGCAGTATTTT,TRBD2,TRBJ2-3,TRBV7-9,.,15
CASSARGPGETQYF,TGCGCCAGCAGTGCCCGAGGGCCGGGGGAGACCCAGTACTTC,.,TRBJ2-5,TRBV10-1,few,14
CASREASNQPQHF,TGTGCCAGCAGAGAGGCTAGCAATCAGCCCCAGCATTTT,.,TRBJ1-5,TRBV28,.,13
CASSRTGRGYTF,TGTGCCAGCAGCCGGACAGGGAGAGGCTACACCTTC,TRBD1,TRBJ1-2,TRBV11-2,.,12
CASSIEYRGYYEQYF,TGTGCCAGTAGTATAGAGTACAGGGGCTACTACGAGCAGTACTTC,TRBD1,TRBJ2-7,TRBV19,.,15
CASSLTSGRAGEQFF,TGTGCCAGTAGTTTGACTAGCGGGAGGGCCGGGGAGCAGTTCTTC,TRBD2,TRBJ2-1,TRBV19,.,15
CASSLGSTGLAHNEQFF,TGTGCCAGCAGTTTGGGTAGCACGGGACTAGCCCACAATGAGCAGTTCTTC,TRBD2,TRBJ2-1,TRBV28,.,17
CASSDQGSTTEAFF,TGTGCCAGCAGCGACCAGGGGAGTACCACTGAAGCTTTCTTT,.,TRBJ1-1,TRBV7-9,few,14
CASSLKRGGYYGYTF,TGTGCCAGCAGTTTAAAGAGGGGAGGCTACTATGGCTACACCTTC,.,TRBJ1-2,TRBV28,.,15
CSARIMSEAFF,TGCAGTGCTAGAATAATGTCTGAAGCTTTCTTT,.,TRBJ1-1,TRBV20-1,.,11
CASSLGGRSGYTF,TGCGCCAGCAGCCTGGGGGGGCGGAGTGGCTACACCTTC,.,TRBJ1-2,TRBV5-1,few,13
CASSSTTGLAGNEQFF,TGTGCCAGCAGCTCAACCACCGGACTAGCGGGGAATGAGCAGTTCTTC,TRBD2,TRBJ2-1,TRBV9,.,16
CASTTDRESTNEKLFF,TGTGCCAGCACCACCGACAGGGAATCTACTAATGAAAAACTGTTTTTT,TRBD1,TRBJ1-4,TRBV6-6,.,16
CASSASSGSPSYEQYF,TGCGCCAGCAGCGCCTCTAGCGGGAGCCCTAGTTACGAGCAGTACTTC,TRBD2,TRBJ2-7,TRBV5-1,few,16
CARRTGNYGYTF,TGTGCCAGGAGGACAGGGAACTATGGCTACACCTTC,TRBD1,TRBJ1-2,TRBV2,.,12
CASSLQTGLYEQYF,TGTGCCAGCAGCTTACAAACAGGGCTCTACGAGCAGTACTTC,.,TRBJ2-7,TRBV5-4,few,14
CASSLASGAGAQYF,TGTGCCAGCAGCTTGGCTAGCGGAGCGGGGGCCCAGTACTTC,TRBD2,TRBJ2-5,TRBV9,.,14
CASSLDRDGYTF,TGCGCCAGCAGCTTAGACAGGGATGGCTACACCTTC,TRBD1,TRBJ1-2,TRBV5-1,.,12
CASSRSGSDTGELFF,TGTGCCAGCAGCAGAAGCGGGAGCGACACCGGGGAGCTGTTTTTT,TRBD2,TRBJ2-2,TRBV7-9,.,15
CASSSGRTSGSLDEQYF,TGCGCCAGCAGCTCGGGCCGGACTAGCGGGAGCTTGGACGAGCAGTACTTC,TRBD2,TRBJ2-7,TRBV5-1,.,17
CASSLAGTGGTDYGYTF,TGTGCCAGTAGTTTGGCCGGGACAGGGGGCACGGACTATGGCTACACCTTC,TRBD1,TRBJ1-2,TRBV19,.,17
CASSLQLASQFF,TGTGCCAGCAGTTTGCAGCTAGCGTCGCAGTTCTTC,.,TRBJ2-1,TRBV12-3/TRBV12-4,.,12
CASSPPLDSPRELFF,TGTGCCAGCAGCCCACCACTCGACAGCCCACGGGAGCTGTTTTTT,.,TRBJ2-2,TRBV6-5,.,15
CASSSPFDEQFF,TGTGCCAGCAGTTCCCCTTTCGATGAGCAGTTCTTC,.,TRBJ2-1,TRBV12-3/TRBV12-4,.,12
CASSASGLYEQYF,TGTGCCAGCAGTGCATCGGGACTTTACGAGCAGTACTTC,.,TRBJ2-7,TRBV28,.,13
CASSGLGGSTEAFF,TGTGCCAGCAGCGGCCTGGGGGGGAGCACTGAAGCTTTCTTT,.,TRBJ1-1,TRBV28,.,14
CASSPRSGSKNEQFF,TGTGCCAGCAGTCCCCGTAGCGGGAGTAAAAATGAGCAGTTCTTC,TRBD2,TRBJ2-1,TRBV27,.,15
CASSYSGQGSNQPQHF,TGTGCCAGCAGCTACAGCGGACAGGGGAGCAATCAGCCCCAGCATTTT,TRBD1,TRBJ1-5,TRBV28,.,16
CASSVTGGGQPQHF,TGTGCCAGCAGCGTGACAGGGGGCGGTCAGCCCCAGCATTTT,TRBD1,TRBJ1-5,TRBV9,.,14
CASSLLYGTGELFF,TGTGCCAGCAGCTTGCTTTACGGGACCGGGGAGCTGTTTTTT,.,TRBJ2-2,TRBV5-5,.,14
CASGLNRGIRNQPQHF,TGTGCCAGCGGATTAAACAGGGGCATAAGGAATCAGCCCCAGCATTTT,TRBD1,TRBJ1-5,TRBV28,many,16
CSASESEYNEQFF,TGCAGTGCTAGTGAGAGTGAATACAATGAGCAGTTCTTC,.,TRBJ2-1,TRBV20-1,.,13
CATLGQGHSYEQYF,TGTGCCACCCTTGGACAGGGTCACTCCTACGAGCAGTACTTC,TRBD1,TRBJ2-7,TRBV24-1,.,14
CASGTSGRRETQYF,TGTGCCAGCGGCACTAGCGGGAGACGTGAGACCCAGTACTTC,TRBD2,TRBJ2-5,TRBV28,.,14
CASSLASPRETQYF,TGTGCCAGCAGCTTAGCGTCCCCGCGGGAGACCCAGTACTTC,.,TRBJ2-5,TRBV7-2,.,14
CASSHRGRDEQFF,TGTGCCAGCAGCCACCGGGGGAGGGATGAGCAGTTCTTC,TRBD2,TRBJ2-1,TRBV28,.,13
CASSLDSHSWGVTLYF,TGTGCCAGCAGTCTAGACAGCCACTCGTGGGGGGTTACGCTGTATTTT,.,TRBJ2-3,TRBV28,.,16
CASSLRTGGGETQYF,TGTGCCAGCAGCTTAAGGACGGGAGGTGGGGAGACCCAGTACTTC,TRBD2,TRBJ2-5,TRBV7-6,.,15
CASSPSPTYLRGQYF,TGTGCCAGCTCACCCTCCCCAACCTATCTACGAGGGCAGTACTTC,.,TRBJ2-7,TRBV18,.,15
CASRSTGTYEQYF,TGTGCCAGCAGATCGACAGGGACCTACGAGCAGTACTTC,TRBD1,TRBJ2-7,TRBV27,.,13
CASSDGRGRRNSPLHF,TGTGCCAGCAGCGACGGAAGGGGGCGACGGAATTCACCCCTCCACTTT,TRBD1,TRBJ1-6,TRBV11-2,.,16
CASLRAGRQETQYF,TGTGCCAGCCTCCGGGCGGGACGACAAGAGACCCAGTACTTC,.,TRBJ2-5,TRBV18,.,14
CASSSQTSPSSYEQYF,TGTGCCAGCAGCTCCCAGACTAGCCCGAGCTCCTACGAGCAGTACTTC,TRBD2,TRBJ2-7,TRBV4-2,.,16
CASSSPLAGVREQFF,TGTGCCAGCAGCTCCCCACTAGCGGGAGTCAGGGAGCAGTTCTTC,TRBD2,TRBJ2-1,TRBV11-3,.,15
CASSLQGEETQYF,TGCGCCAGCAGCTTGCAGGGCGAAGAGACCCAGTACTTC,.,TRBJ2-5,TRBV5-1,.,13
CASTTGVEQFF,TGTGCCAGCACCACGGGAGTTGAGCAGTTCTTC,.,TRBJ2-1,TRBV2,.,11
CASSKPGLAGGIEQFF,TGTGCCAGCTCAAAACCGGGACTAGCGGGAGGAATTGAGCAGTTCTTC,TRBD2,TRBJ2-1,TRBV18,.,16
CASSQDTKRRLYPGEQFF,TGTGCCAGCAGCCAAGATACGAAGCGCCGACTCTACCCCGGGGAGCAGTTCTTC,.,TRBJ2-1,TRBV3-1/TRBV3-2,.,18
CASSFTGYRYGYTF,TGTGCCAGCAGCTTTACAGGGTACCGCTATGGCTACACCTTC,.,TRBJ1-2,TRBV7-2,.,14
CASSQRLAGVAEQYF,TGTGCCAGCAGTCAAAGACTAGCGGGAGTAGCCGAGCAGTACTTC,TRBD2,TRBJ2-7,TRBV28,.,15